The T cell receptor beta chain under discussion was sequenced for a study of Ad26.COV2.S vaccination and SARS-CoV-2 variants. As for the study in general: Of the COV1001 trial arms, the Ad26.COV2.S arm included the donor. General observations from the study: Vaccinees and placebo recipients showed similar non-spike TCR breadth. Spike-specific CD8+ and CD4+ T cell responses reportedly showed substantial breadth after vaccination.

Sequencing was performed with immunoSEQ multiplex PCR; in TCRdb, only in-frame clones are kept and a portion is missing. The sample consists of roughly 380,000 clones, 85% of them appearing once. Points on this clone: Its antigen is not identified.

The CDR3 is 14 amino acids. The germline CDR1 and CDR2 sequences are WSHSY and SAAADI. Trimming removed 8 bases at V and 1 base at J, with 12 bases between. Treatment noted: 15 to 20 received Ad26.COV2.S at low or high dose, single or two shots; 5 received placebo; per-sample allocation not given. Collection of the samples took place on day 63 after the first injection of vaccine or placebo. The shot given was an Ad26 vector that makes Wuhan-strain SARS-CoV-2 spike. The chain employs TRBV10-2 and TRBJ2-1, with D possibly being TRBD1 (5 bases). The sample consisted of peripheral blood, taken in a trial of Ad26.COV2.S vaccine versus placebo. The clonotype was recovered from a person between 18 and 59 years old who received the Ad26.COV2.S COVID-19 vaccine or a placebo. In nucleotides, the CDR3 is TGCGCCAGCGAAGTGGGGCTGTCCTACAATGAGCAGTTCTTC. It specifies CASEVGLSYNEQFF.